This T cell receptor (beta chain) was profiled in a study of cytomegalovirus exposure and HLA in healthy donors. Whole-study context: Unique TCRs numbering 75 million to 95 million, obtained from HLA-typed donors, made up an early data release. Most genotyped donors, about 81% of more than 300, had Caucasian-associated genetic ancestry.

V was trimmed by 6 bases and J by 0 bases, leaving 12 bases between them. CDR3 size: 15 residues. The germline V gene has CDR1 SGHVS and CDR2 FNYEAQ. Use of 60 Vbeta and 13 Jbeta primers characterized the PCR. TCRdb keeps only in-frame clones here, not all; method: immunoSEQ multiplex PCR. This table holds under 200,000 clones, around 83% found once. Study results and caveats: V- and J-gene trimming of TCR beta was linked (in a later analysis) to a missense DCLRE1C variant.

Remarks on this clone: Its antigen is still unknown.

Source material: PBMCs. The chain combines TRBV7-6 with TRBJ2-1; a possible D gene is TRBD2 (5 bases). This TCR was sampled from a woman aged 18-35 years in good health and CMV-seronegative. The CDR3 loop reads CASSAGGSSYNEQFF. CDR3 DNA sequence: TGTGCCAGCAGTGCGGGTGGGAGCTCCTACAATGAGCAGTTCTTC. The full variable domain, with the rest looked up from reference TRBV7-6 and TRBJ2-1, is GAGVSQSPRYKVTKRGQDVALRCDPISGHVSLYWYRQALGQGPEFLTYFNYEAQQDKSGLPNDRFSAERPEGSISTLTIQRTEQRDSAMYRCASSAGGSSYNEQFFGPGTRLTVL.